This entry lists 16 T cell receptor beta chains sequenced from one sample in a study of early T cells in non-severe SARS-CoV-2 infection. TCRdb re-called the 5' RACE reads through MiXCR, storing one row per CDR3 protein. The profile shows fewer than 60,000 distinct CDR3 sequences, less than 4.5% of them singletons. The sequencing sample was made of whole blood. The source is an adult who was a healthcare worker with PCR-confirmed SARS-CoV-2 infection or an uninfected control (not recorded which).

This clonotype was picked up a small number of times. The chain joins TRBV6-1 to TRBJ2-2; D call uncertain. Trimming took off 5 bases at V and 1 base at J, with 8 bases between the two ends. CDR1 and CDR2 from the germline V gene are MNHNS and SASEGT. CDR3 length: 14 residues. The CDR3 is CASSPRQNTGELFF. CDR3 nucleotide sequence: TGTGCCAGCAGTCCACGACAGAACACCGGGGAGCTGTTTTTT.

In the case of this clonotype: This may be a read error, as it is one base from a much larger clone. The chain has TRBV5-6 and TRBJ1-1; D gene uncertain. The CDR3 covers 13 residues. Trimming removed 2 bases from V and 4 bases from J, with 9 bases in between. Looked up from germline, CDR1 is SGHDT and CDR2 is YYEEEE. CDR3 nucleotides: TGTGCCAGCAGCTTCGAACCGAGCACTGAAGCTTTCTTT. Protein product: CASSFEPSTEAFF.

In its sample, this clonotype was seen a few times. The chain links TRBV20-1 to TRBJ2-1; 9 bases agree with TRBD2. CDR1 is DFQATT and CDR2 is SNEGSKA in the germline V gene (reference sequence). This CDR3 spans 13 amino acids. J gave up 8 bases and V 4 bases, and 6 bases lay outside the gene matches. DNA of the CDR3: TGCAGTGCTATTAGCGGGAGTTCATATGAGCAGTTCTTC. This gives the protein CSAISGSSYEQFF.

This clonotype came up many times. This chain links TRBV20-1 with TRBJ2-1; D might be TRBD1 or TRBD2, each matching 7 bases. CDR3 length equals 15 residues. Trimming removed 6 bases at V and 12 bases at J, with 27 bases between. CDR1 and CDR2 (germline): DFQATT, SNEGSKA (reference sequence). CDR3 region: CSAAPTGERTGGQFF. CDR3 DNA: TGCAGTGCGGCCCCTACAGGGGAAAGGACGGGAGGGCAGTTCTTC.

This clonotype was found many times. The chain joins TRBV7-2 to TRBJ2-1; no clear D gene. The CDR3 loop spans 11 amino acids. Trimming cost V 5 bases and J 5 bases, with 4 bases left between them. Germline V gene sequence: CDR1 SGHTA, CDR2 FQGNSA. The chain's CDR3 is CASSENNEQFF. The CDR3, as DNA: TGTGCCAGCAGCGAAAACAATGAGCAGTTCTTC.

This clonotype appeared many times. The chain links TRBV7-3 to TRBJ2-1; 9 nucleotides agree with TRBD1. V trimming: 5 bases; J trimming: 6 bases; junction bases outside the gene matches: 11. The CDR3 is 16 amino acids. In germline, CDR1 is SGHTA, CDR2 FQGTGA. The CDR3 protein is CASSPLGQGLSNEQFF. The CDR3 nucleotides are TGTGCCAGCAGCCCCCTGGGACAGGGACTTTCCAATGAGCAGTTCTTC.

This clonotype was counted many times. The CDR3: CSAHPSGRIYEQYF. CDR3 coding DNA: TGCAGTGCCCACCCCTCCGGGAGAATCTACGAGCAGTACTTC. The rearrangement uses TRBV20-1 and TRBJ2-7, with D perhaps matching TRBD2 (6 bases). The CDR3 spans 14 residues. The germline CDR1 and CDR2 sequences are DFQATT and SNEGSKA (reference sequence). V was pared by 6 bases and J by 3 bases, with 18 bases between.

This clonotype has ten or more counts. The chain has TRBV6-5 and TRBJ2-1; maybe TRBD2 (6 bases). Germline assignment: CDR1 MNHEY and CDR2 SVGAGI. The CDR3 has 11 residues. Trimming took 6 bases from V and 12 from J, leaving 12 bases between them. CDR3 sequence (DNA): TGTGCCAGCAGACACGGAGGGGCGCAGTTCTTC. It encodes CASRHGGAQFF.

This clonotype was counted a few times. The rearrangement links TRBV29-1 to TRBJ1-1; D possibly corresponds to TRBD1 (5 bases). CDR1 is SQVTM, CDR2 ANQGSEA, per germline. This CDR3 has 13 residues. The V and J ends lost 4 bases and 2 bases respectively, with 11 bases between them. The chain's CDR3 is CSVVGTGNTEAFF. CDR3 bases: TGCAGCGTTGTTGGGACGGGCAACACTGAAGCTTTCTTT. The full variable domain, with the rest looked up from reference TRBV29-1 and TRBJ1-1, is SAVISQKPSRDICQRGTSLTIQCQVDSQVTMMFWYRQQPGQSLTLIATANQGSEATYESGFVIDKFPISRPNLTFSTLTVSNMSPEDSSIYLCSVVGTGNTEAFFGQGTRLTVV.

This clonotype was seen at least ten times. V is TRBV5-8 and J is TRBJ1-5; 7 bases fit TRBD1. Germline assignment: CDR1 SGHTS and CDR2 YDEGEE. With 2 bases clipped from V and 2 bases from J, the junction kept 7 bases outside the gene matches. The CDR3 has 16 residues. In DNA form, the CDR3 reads TGTGCCAGCAGCTTAACAGGGGAAGGAGGCAATCAGCCCCAGCATTTT. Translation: CASSLTGEGGNQPQHF.

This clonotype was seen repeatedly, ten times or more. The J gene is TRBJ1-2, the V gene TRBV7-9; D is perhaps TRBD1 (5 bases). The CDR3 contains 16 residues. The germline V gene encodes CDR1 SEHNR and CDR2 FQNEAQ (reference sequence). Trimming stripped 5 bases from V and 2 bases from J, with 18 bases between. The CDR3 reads CASSALRDVLNYGYTF. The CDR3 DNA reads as TGTGCCAGCAGCGCGCTCCGGGACGTCTTAAACTATGGCTACACCTTC. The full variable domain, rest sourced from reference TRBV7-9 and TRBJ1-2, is DTGVSQNPRHKITKRGQNVTFRCDPISEHNRLYWYRQTLGQGPEFLTYFQNEAQLEKSRLLSDRFSAERPKGSFSTLEIQRTEQGDSAMYLCASSALRDVLNYGYTFGSGTRLTVV.

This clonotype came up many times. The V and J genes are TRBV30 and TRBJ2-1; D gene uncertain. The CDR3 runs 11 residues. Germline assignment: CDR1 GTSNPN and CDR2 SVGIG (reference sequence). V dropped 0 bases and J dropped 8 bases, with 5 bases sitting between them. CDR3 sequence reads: CAWSVVDEQFF. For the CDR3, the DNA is TGTGCCTGGAGTGTTGTTGATGAGCAGTTCTTC.

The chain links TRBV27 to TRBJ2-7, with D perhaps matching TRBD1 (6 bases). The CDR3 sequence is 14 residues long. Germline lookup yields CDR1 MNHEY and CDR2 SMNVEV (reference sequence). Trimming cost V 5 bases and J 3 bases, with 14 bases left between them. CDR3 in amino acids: CASSLEPGDYEQYF. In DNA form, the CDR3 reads TGTGCCAGCAGTCTCGAACCAGGGGACTACGAGCAGTACTTC.

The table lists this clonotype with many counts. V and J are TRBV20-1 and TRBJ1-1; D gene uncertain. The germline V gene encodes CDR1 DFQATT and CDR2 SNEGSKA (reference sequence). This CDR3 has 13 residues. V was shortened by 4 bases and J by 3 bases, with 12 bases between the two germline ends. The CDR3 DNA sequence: TGCAGTGCTATAGAGGTGGGTGACACTGAAGCTTTCTTT. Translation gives CSAIEVGDTEAFF.

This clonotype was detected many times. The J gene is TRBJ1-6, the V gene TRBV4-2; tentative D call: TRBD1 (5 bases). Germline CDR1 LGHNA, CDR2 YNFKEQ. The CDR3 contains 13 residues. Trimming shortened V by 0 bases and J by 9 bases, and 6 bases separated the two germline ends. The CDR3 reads CASSQDRGSPLHF. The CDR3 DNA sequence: TGTGCCAGCAGCCAAGATAGGGGTTCACCCCTCCACTTT.

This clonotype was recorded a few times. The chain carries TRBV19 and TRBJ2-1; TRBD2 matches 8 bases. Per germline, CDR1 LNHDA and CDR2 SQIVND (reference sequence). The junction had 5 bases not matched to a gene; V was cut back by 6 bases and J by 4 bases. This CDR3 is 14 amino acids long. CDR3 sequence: CASSRLATYNEQFF. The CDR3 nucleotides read TGTGCCAGTAGCCGACTAGCGACTTACAATGAGCAGTTCTTC.